These 30 T cell receptor beta chains were sequenced from one sample in a study of blood T cell repertoires in COVID-19. Data came from immunoSEQ multiplex PCR; TCRdb stores just in-frame clones and leaves some out. The sample yields 55,000 to 70,000 clones, roughly nine tenths seen once. The sequencing input was peripheral blood. The receptors here all came from a woman between 50 and 59 years old with COVID-19, enrolled during active disease.

The J gene is TRBJ1-2, the V gene TRBV7-3; D ambiguous. From germline, CDR1 is SGHTA and CDR2 FQGTGA. This CDR3 is built from 13 residues. Trimming took 3 bases from V and 2 from J, leaving 7 bases between them. CDR3 nucleotides: TGTGCCAGCAGCTTTGCAGGAAACTATGGCTACACCTTC. Protein sequence: CASSFAGNYGYTF.

The chain uses TRBV18 and TRBJ2-2; maybe TRBD1 (6 bases). The CDR3 spans 21 residues. The germline V and J ends were trimmed by 1 base and 3 bases, with 27 bases remaining between them. CDR1 and CDR2 (germline): KGHSH, LQKENI. This CDR3 is CASSPLSTGITSMADTGELFF. The CDR3 nucleotides read TGTGCCAGCTCACCACTAAGTACAGGGATAACCTCAATGGCGGACACCGGGGAGCTGTTTTTT.

This clone was seen only once. The identical CDR3 is also encoded by other nucleotide sequences in the sample. The J gene is TRBJ1-5, the V gene TRBV27, with D tentatively TRBD1 (5 bases). V was shortened by 3 bases and J by 4 bases, with 13 bases between the two germline ends. The CDR3 spans 15 residues. CDR1 and CDR2 from the germline V gene are MNHEY and SMNVEV (reference sequence). This CDR3 reads CASSFRGGDNQPQHF. The CDR3 DNA is TGTGCCAGCAGTTTCCGGGGCGGGGATAATCAGCCCCAGCATTTT.

The chain uses TRBV30 and TRBJ2-4; D remains unclear. Per the germline V gene, CDR1 is GTSNPN and CDR2 is SVGIG (reference sequence). The CDR3 has 13 amino acids. V dropped 5 bases and J dropped 0 bases, with 8 bases sitting between them. CDR3 coding DNA: TGTGCCTGGGGACGGGTAGCCAAAAACATTCAGTACTTC. Residues: CAWGRVAKNIQYF.

V and J are TRBV27 and TRBJ2-7; D may be TRBD2 (6 bases). Germline V gene data show CDR1 as MNHEY and CDR2 as SMNVEV (reference sequence). This CDR3 is built from 13 residues. Trimming took off 2 bases at V and 1 base at J, with 6 bases between the two ends. CDR3 sequence: CASSLSGSYEQYF. The DNA of the CDR3 is TGTGCCAGCAGTTTAAGCGGGTCCTACGAGCAGTACTTC.

V usage is TRBV27 and J usage is TRBJ2-7, with a tentative D call TRBD2 (7 bases). Germline values: CDR1 MNHEY, CDR2 SMNVEV (reference sequence). The CDR3 has 17 amino acids. V lost 6 bases to trimming and J lost 0 bases, with 21 bases between them. The CDR3 sequence: CASRTLIGGGGSYEQYF. The CDR3, as DNA: TGTGCCAGCAGAACCCTTATAGGGGGAGGGGGCTCCTACGAGCAGTACTTC.

The CDR3 nucleotides are TGCGCCAGCAGCTCTTCTCTGGGACTAGCGGGACCCCCCCGGAACAATGAGCAGTTCTTC. Its translation is CASSSSLGLAGPPRNNEQFF. The rearrangement joins TRBV4-1 to TRBJ2-1; TRBD2 agrees at 13 bases. CDR1 and CDR2 from the germline V gene are MGHRA and YSYEKL. The V segment lost 5 bases and the J segment 5 bases; nucleotides outside the gene matches: 18. The CDR3 loop spans 20 amino acids.

This clone has just a few counts. The gene calls are TRBV7-9 and TRBJ2-7, with D maybe TRBD2 (5 bases). The ends were cut back, 5 bases at V and 3 bases at J, with 8 bases in the middle. Germline CDR1 reads SEHNR; CDR2 reads FQNEAQ (reference sequence). This CDR3 spans 12 amino acids. DNA for the CDR3: TGTGCCAGCAGCCGGACTGGCTACGAGCAGTACTTC. Encoded protein: CASSRTGYEQYF.

In its sample, this clone was seen once. The chain combines TRBV3-1 (or the pseudogene TRBV3-2) with TRBJ2-7; perhaps TRBD2 as D (6 bases). From germline, CDR1 is LGHDT and CDR2 YNNKEL (reference sequence). This CDR3 spans 13 amino acids. V lost 4 bases and J lost 3, with 10 bases in between. In nucleotides, the CDR3 is TGTGCCAGCAGCCTACGGGGACTCTACGAGCAGTACTTC. This gives the protein CASSLRGLYEQYF.

V and J are TRBV18 and TRBJ2-3; the D is unclear. The CDR3 is 13 residues long. Germline CDR1 is KGHSH and CDR2 is LQKENI. The germline V and J ends were trimmed by 5 bases and 4 bases, with 10 bases remaining between them. Here the CDR3 DNA reads TGTGCCAGCTCAGAGCTAGTTGCAGATACGCAGTATTTT. Translation: CASSELVADTQYF.

The chain employs TRBV19 and TRBJ2-1; 7 positions agree with TRBD2. Germline CDR1 is LNHDA and CDR2 is SQIVND (reference sequence). The CDR3 extends over 16 amino acids. The trim removed 9 bases at V and 5 bases at J, leaving 16 bases unmatched. Here the CDR3 reads CASRNSPGREHNEQFF. The CDR3 nucleotides are TGTGCCAGCAGAAATTCCCCCGGGCGGGAGCACAATGAGCAGTTCTTC.

The genes are TRBV7-9 and TRBJ2-7; the match to TRBD2 covers 14 bases. In germline, CDR1 is SEHNR, CDR2 FQNEAQ (reference sequence). V lost 4 bases and J lost 5; bases outside the gene matches: 7. The CDR3 contains 16 residues. Written as DNA, the CDR3 is TGTGCCAGCAGCTCGGGACTAGCGGGAGCTAGAAACGAGCAGTACTTC. This codes for CASSSGLAGARNEQYF.

This chain uses TRBV11-2 with TRBJ2-1; maybe TRBD1 (6 bases). Germline V gene data show CDR1 as SGHAT and CDR2 as FQNNGV. CDR3 size: 16 residues. Trimming pared 5 bases from V and 7 bases from J, leaving 21 bases between. The CDR3 coding sequence is TGTGCCAGCAGCCCGGGCGATTGGGGGCCCCATAATGAGCAGTTCTTC. Translating gives CASSPGDWGPHNEQFF. The full variable domain, completed using reference TRBV11-2 and TRBJ2-1, is EAGVAQSPRYKIIEKRQSVAFWCNPISGHATLYWYQQILGQGPKLLIQFQNNGVVDDSQLPKDRFSAERLKGVDSTLKIQPAKLEDSAVYLCASSPGDWGPHNEQFFGPGTRLTVL.

The CDR3 region has the DNA TGTGCCAGCAGCTATTACAAGGGACTTAACACTGAAGCTTTCTTT. Its translation is CASSYYKGLNTEAFF. The chain employs TRBV5-4 and TRBJ1-1, with a possible D match to TRBD1 (5 bases). Germline V gene data show CDR1 as SGHNT and CDR2 as YYREEE (reference sequence). Between the trimmed V and J ends, which lost 3 bases and 2 bases, there was a span of 14 bases. The CDR3 length is 15 residues.

This sequence joins TRBV29-1 and TRBJ2-3, with 9 bases identical to TRBD1. J was trimmed by 3 bases and V by 4 bases; bases with no gene match: 14. The CDR3 contains 17 residues. Germline V CDR1 and CDR2: SQVTM, ANQGSEA. The CDR3 loop is CSVAGGPTGGATDTQYF. DNA of the CDR3: TGCAGCGTTGCTGGGGGGCCCACAGGGGGCGCGACAGATACGCAGTATTTT.

This clone was seen more than once but under ten times. The chain employs TRBV19 and TRBJ1-1; TRBD1 might be the D (5 bases). Trimming removed 7 bases from V and 0 bases from J, with 12 bases in between. There are 14 residues in the CDR3. CDR1 is LNHDA, CDR2 SQIVND, per germline (reference sequence). The CDR3 coding sequence is TGTGCCAGTACGCCGGACACAGTGAACACTGAAGCTTTCTTT. It is translated as CASTPDTVNTEAFF.

A single count supports this clone. The chain links TRBV27 to TRBJ2-1, with 8 bases identical to TRBD2. With V trimmed by 6 bases and J by 2 bases, 3 bases remained unmatched. Germline V CDR1 and CDR2: MNHEY, SMNVEV (reference sequence). The CDR3 is made up of 14 amino acids. The CDR3 loop is CASRGLVPYNEQFF. CDR3 coding DNA: TGTGCCAGCAGGGGACTAGTACCCTACAATGAGCAGTTCTTC.

This chain connects TRBV19 to TRBJ1-4; 8 bases match TRBD1. The CDR3 is 17 residues long. V shed 5 bases, J shed 1 base, and the junction held 9 bases outside the gene matches. The germline gives CDR1 LNHDA, CDR2 SQIVND (reference sequence). The CDR3 spells CASSPRQGKITNEKLFF. The CDR3 DNA sequence: TGTGCCAGTAGTCCTCGACAGGGGAAGATAACTAATGAAAAACTGTTTTTT.

The gene calls are TRBV6-2 or TRBV6-3 and TRBJ2-5, with TRBD1 matching 7 bases. Germline CDR1 and CDR2: MNHEY and SVGEGT. The length of the CDR3 is 13 residues. Trimming cost V 8 bases and J 1 base; bases outside gene matches: 4. The CDR3 region has the DNA TGTGCCAGCGGCCGGGACAGCCAAGAGACCCAGTACTTC. It yields the protein CASGRDSQETQYF.

V and J are TRBV28 and TRBJ2-7; 10 nucleotides agree with TRBD2. The V gene end was trimmed by 4 bases and the J gene end by 5 bases; junction bases not matched to a gene: 8. Germline V gene lookup returns CDR1 MDHEN and CDR2 SYDVKM. CDR3 length: 15 amino acids. The CDR3: CASSSRGLAYNEQYF. DNA of the CDR3: TGTGCCAGCAGTTCCAGGGGACTAGCGTACAACGAGCAGTACTTC.

CDR3 residues: CASSSNREGYTF. The DNA of the CDR3 is TGTGCCAGCAGCTCCAACAGGGAAGGCTACACCTTC. The V call is TRBV11-2, the J call TRBJ1-2; a weak D match, TRBD1 (6 bases). V was pared by 4 bases and J by 8 bases, with 11 bases between. This CDR3 has 12 residues. Looked up from germline, CDR1 is SGHAT and CDR2 is FQNNGV.

V gene TRBV5-1 combines with J gene TRBJ2-2; 8 positions match TRBD1. The CDR3 is 15 amino acids. CDR1 and CDR2 from the germline V gene are SGHRS and YFSETQ. V trimming: 1 base; J trimming: 8 bases; junction bases outside the gene matches: 7. CDR3 sequence reads: CASSLRTGREGELFF. In DNA form, the CDR3 reads TGCGCCAGCAGCTTGAGGACAGGGCGTGAGGGGGAGCTGTTTTTT.

The chain has TRBV7-2 and TRBJ2-5; 9 bases line up with TRBD1. With V trimmed by 2 bases and J by 6 bases, 7 bases remained unmatched. The CDR3 runs 15 residues. The germline CDR1 and CDR2 sequences are SGHTA and FQGNSA. This chain's CDR3 is CASSLWGQGSKTQYF. CDR3 nucleotides: TGTGCCAGCAGCTTATGGGGACAGGGATCAAAGACCCAGTACTTC.

DNA for the CDR3: TGTGCCAGCAGCGAGTCAACTAGCGGGGGGCAGGGTACGCAGTATTTT. Protein: CASSESTSGGQGTQYF. The chain carries TRBV9 and TRBJ2-3, with 12 bases that match TRBD2. Germline V lookup: CDR1 SGDLS, CDR2 YYNGEE. There are 16 residues in the CDR3. The V and J ends lost 3 bases and 8 bases, in that order; junction bases with no gene match: 10.

This clone has just one count. This rearrangement joins TRBV3-1 (or the pseudogene TRBV3-2) to TRBJ2-4; 8 positions match TRBD2. Germline loops: CDR1 LGHDT, CDR2 YNNKEL (reference sequence). The CDR3 sequence is 17 residues long. The V and J ends lost 0 bases and 6 bases, in that order; junction bases with no gene match: 10. This CDR3 reads CASSQDPGRARGNIQYF. DNA for the CDR3: TGTGCCAGCAGCCAAGATCCCGGGAGGGCCAGGGGAAACATTCAGTACTTC.

This chain joins TRBV7-3 and TRBJ2-2; 7 nucleotides align to TRBD1. V shed 0 bases, J shed 6 bases, and the junction held 7 bases outside the gene matches. CDR3 size: 16 residues. CDR1 is SGHTA and CDR2 is FQGTGA in the germline V gene. CDR3 protein: CASSLTARQGAGELFF. CDR3 DNA: TGTGCCAGCAGCTTAACAGCGAGACAGGGCGCCGGGGAGCTGTTTTTT.

This chain connects TRBV19 to TRBJ1-5; the D is unclear. Trimming removed 1 base at V and 2 bases at J, with 6 bases between. From germline, CDR1 is LNHDA and CDR2 SQIVND (reference sequence). This CDR3 spans 14 amino acids. In nucleotides, the CDR3 is TGTGCCAGTAGTATAGTTGGAGGCAATCAGCCCCAGCATTTT. This encodes CASSIVGGNQPQHF.

The chain has TRBV6-5 and TRBJ1-5; TRBD1 matches at 10 bases. From germline, CDR1 is MNHEY and CDR2 SVGAGI. The CDR3 runs 15 residues. V lost 4 bases to trimming and J lost 6 bases; unmatched junction nucleotides: 6. The CDR3 loop reads CASSSDRGPFQPQHF. The CDR3 region has the DNA TGTGCCAGCAGTTCTGACAGGGGGCCCTTTCAGCCCCAGCATTTT.

This chain links TRBV6-2 or TRBV6-3 with TRBJ1-1; D remains ambiguous. V was trimmed by 4 bases and J by 11 bases, leaving 11 bases between them. CDR1 MNHEY and CDR2 SVGEGT come from the germline V gene. The CDR3 is 11 amino acids. CDR3 coding DNA: TGTGCCAGCAGTTCCGCAGGTGGTGCTTTCTTT. Its translation is CASSSAGGAFF.

This clone has just one count. The V gene is TRBV6-1, the J gene TRBJ2-7, with TRBD2 as a possible D gene (6 bases). The V gene lost 3 bases and the J gene lost 2 bases, with 17 bases spanning the gap. Germline CDR1 MNHNS, CDR2 SASEGT. This CDR3 is built from 16 residues. The CDR3 DNA sequence: TGTGCCAGCAGTGACCGGCGGGAAGGCCGACCCTACGAGCAGTACTTC. Protein: CASSDRREGRPYEQYF.